The following is a T cell receptor beta chain sequence with its context. The target antigen is unknown. With 0 bases removed from V and 2 bases from J, the gap between germline ends came to 20 bases. The CDR3 contains 19 residues. Germline CDR1 is KGHSY and CDR2 is FQNENV. This entry belongs to a study of graft-versus-host responses after intestinal transplantation. Study-wide findings and caveats: Levels of circulating GvH clones at their peak were associated with early post-transplant HvG declines. There were GvH clones found in recipient marrow, and some of them appeared first in ileum or blood.

Libraries were prepared by immunoSEQ multiplex PCR; TCRdb keeps only in-frame clonotypes and omits some of them. The sample carries 85,000 to 100,000 clones, around 86% recorded once. The source was PBMCs, collected 255 days after intestinal transplant. The sequence was obtained from a human patient who received an intestinal transplant, so some T cells may come from the graft donor. V is TRBV16 and J is TRBJ1-5; perhaps TRBD1 as D (5 bases). CDR3 DNA: TGTGCCAGCAGCCAATCGCTCGGCAGCCTAGGAGGGGGCAATCAGCCCCAGCATTTT. Amino acids: CASSQSLGSLGGGNQPQHF.